The T cell receptor (beta chain) described here comes from a study of radiotherapy plus CTLA-4 blockade in lung cancer (dated by TCRdb to the late 2010s). For context, the study as a whole: Objective responses were observed in 15% to 20% of enrolled patients, and disease control was achieved in less than 35%. The study at large found these results: TCR clones derived from tumors expanded in peripheral blood after treatment with radiotherapy and ipilimumab. The strongest predictors of response were reported to be early dynamic shifts in blood T cell clones along with a rise in serum interferon-beta following radiation.

For this clone: Its binding antigen is unknown. No much larger clone exists at a distance of one base, and base qualities are not known.

In this study, focal radiation therapy paired with CTLA-4 blockade (ipilimumab) was tested in patients who had chemo-refractory metastatic non-small-cell lung cancer. Library prep was done by the immunoSEQ multiplex PCR assay. As stored in TCRdb, this immuneACCESS dataset retains in-frame rearrangements with V and J assigned. A fraction of the clones does not appear; measured against another copy, unresolved V genes explain less than half of the discrepancy, and the remainder lacks a known reason. The sample data list about 110,000 clones, and 81% of these were observed just once. 2.5% to 3.5% of the sample lies in the top ten. This receptor was taken from a human donor with non-small cell lung cancer that progressed on radiotherapy plus ipilimumab. Some clones in this sample may be carry-over from other donors' samples. The sequencing used peripheral blood, collected from a patient treated with radiotherapy plus ipilimumab.

The nucleotide sequence is TGCAGCGCCGGCGACCGGGCAGCCTATGGCTACACCTTC. This sequence encodes CSAGDRAAYGYTF. The chain uses TRBV29-1 and TRBJ1-2, with no reliable assignment of the D segment. V loses 7 bases of germline sequence and J loses 4 bases, and the interval between the two ends is 16 bases. Counted from cysteine to phenylalanine, this CDR3 has 13 amino acids. The CDR3 DNA has 39 bases and is translated from base 1. Reading the germline V gene gives CDR1 SQVTM and CDR2 ANQGSEA. The CDR3 plus the reference TRBV29-1 and TRBJ1-2 genes for the other parts give the full variable domain: SAVISQKPSRDICQRGTSLTIQCQVDSQVTMMFWYRQQPGQSLTLIATANQGSEATYESGFVIDKFPISRPNLTFSTLTVSNMSPEDSSIYLCSAGDRAAYGYTFGSGTRLTVV.